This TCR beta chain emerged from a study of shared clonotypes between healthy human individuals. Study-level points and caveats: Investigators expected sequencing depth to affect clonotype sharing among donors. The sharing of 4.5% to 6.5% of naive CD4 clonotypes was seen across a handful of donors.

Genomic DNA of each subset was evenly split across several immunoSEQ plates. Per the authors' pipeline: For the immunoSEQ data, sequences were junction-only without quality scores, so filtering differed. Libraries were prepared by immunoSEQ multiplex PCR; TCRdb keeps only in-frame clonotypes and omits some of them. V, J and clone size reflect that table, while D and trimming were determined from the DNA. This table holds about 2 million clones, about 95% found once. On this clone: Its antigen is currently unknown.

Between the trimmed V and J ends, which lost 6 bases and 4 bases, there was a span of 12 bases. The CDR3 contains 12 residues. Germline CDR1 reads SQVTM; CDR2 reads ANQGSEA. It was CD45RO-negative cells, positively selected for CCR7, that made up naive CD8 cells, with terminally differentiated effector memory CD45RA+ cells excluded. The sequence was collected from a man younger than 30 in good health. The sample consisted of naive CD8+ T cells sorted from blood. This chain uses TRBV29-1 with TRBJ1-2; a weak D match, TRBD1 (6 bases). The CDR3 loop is CSVNEGGYGYTF. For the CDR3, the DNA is TGCAGCGTCAACGAGGGGGGCTATGGCTACACCTTC.